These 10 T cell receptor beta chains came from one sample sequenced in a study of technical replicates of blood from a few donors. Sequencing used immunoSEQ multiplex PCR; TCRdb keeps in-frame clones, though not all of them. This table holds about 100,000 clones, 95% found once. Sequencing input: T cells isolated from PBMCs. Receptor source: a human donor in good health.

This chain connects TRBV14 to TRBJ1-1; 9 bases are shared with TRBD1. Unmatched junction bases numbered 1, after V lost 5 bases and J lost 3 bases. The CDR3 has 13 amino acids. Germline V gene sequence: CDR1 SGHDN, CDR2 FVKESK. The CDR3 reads CASSWTGDTEAFF. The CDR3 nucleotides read TGTGCCAGCAGCTGGACAGGGGACACTGAAGCTTTCTTT.

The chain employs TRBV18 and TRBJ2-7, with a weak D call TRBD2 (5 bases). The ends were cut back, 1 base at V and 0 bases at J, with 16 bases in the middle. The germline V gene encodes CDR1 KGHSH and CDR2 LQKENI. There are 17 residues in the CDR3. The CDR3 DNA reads TGTGCCAGCTCACCACGGGGTCGGACTCCAAACTCCTACGAGCAGTACTTC. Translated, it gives CASSPRGRTPNSYEQYF.

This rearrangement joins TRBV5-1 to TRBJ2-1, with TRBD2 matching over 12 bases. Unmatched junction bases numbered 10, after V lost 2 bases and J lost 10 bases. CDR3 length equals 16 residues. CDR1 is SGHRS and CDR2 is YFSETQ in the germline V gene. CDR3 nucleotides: TGCGCCAGCAGCTTCCAGTCTAGCGGGGGGGCCGAAGAGCAGTTCTTC. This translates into CASSFQSSGGAEEQFF.

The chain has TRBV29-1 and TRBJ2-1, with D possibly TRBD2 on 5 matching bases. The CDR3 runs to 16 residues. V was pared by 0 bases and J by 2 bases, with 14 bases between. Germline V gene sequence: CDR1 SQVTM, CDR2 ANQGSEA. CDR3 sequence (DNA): TGCAGCGTTGAAGATCTGGCAGCCGGGACCTACAATGAGCAGTTCTTC. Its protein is CSVEDLAAGTYNEQFF.

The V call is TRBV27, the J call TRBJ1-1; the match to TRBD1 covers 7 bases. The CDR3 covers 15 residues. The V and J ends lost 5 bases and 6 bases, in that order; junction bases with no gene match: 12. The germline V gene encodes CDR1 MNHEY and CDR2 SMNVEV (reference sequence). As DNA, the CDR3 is TGTGCCAGCAGTCAACAGACAGGGTTAGGCGCTGAAGCTTTCTTT. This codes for CASSQQTGLGAEAFF.

The CDR3 here is CASRAGRGNTEAFF. In nucleotides, the CDR3 is TGTGCCAGCAGGGCCGGAAGGGGTAACACTGAAGCTTTCTTT. The chain combines TRBV11-3 with TRBJ1-1, with a tentative D call TRBD1 (5 bases). Germline loops: CDR1 SGHNT, CDR2 YENEEA. Trimming shortened V by 6 bases and J by 2 bases, and 13 bases separated the two germline ends. The CDR3 loop spans 14 amino acids.

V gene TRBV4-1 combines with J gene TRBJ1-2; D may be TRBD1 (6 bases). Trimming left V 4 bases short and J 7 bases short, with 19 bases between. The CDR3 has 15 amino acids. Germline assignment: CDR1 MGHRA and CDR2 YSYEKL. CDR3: CASSPVAGTNGGYTF. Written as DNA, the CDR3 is TGCGCCAGCAGCCCCGTAGCCGGGACAAACGGTGGCTACACCTTC.

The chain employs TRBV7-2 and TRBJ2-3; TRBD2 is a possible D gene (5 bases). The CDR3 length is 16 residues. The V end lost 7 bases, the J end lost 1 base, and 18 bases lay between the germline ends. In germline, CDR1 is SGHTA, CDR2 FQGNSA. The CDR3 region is CASTSVAKRGTDTQYF. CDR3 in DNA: TGTGCCAGCACCTCCGTTGCGAAGAGGGGCACAGATACGCAGTATTTT.

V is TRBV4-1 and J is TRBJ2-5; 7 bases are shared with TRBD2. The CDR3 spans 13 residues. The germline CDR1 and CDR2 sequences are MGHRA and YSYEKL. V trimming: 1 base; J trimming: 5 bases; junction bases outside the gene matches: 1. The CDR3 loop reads CASSQGTRETQYF. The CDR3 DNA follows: TGCGCCAGCAGCCAAGGGACTAGGGAGACCCAGTACTTC.

Here the CDR3 reads CASSPGDRGYTF. CDR3 DNA: TGTGCCAGCAGCCCCGGGGATCGAGGCTACACCTTC. The chain joins TRBV7-9 to TRBJ1-2, with D uncertain. The CDR3 totals 12 residues. V lost 5 bases, J lost 8 bases, and 12 bases lay in between. Germline V gene lookup returns CDR1 SEHNR and CDR2 FQNEAQ (reference sequence).